This TCR beta chain was recovered during a study of regulatory T cells in long-lasting Graves disease. This clonotype appeared many times. The CDR3 contains 16 residues. The V and J ends lost 0 bases and 1 base respectively, with 12 bases between them. Germline-derived CDR1 and CDR2 are KGHSH and LQKENI. Noted time point: newly diagnosed GD, antithyroid drugs for less than 3 months. PBMCs were the source of the RNA used for TCR sequencing. CDR3-region Arm-PCR and iRepertoire HTBI primers produced the TCR beta libraries. From the multiplex PCR reads, TCRdb called clonotypes with MiXCR, one entry per CDR3 protein. The sample includes 400,000 to 500,000 distinct CDR3 sequences, around 15% of them seen just once. A further study also used this sample, focusing on T cells in Graves' hyperthyroidism and ophthalmopathy. That source adds: TCR CDR3 underwent first-round RT-PCR with the HTBI primer set. Researchers found most expanded thyroid clonotypes above 0.001 in blood as well.

Sequenced here: peripheral blood mononuclear cells (PBMCs), sampled at new diagnosis, from a patient treated with antithyroid drugs. The TCR sequence derives from a woman between 50 and 59 years old with Graves disease. The chain is built from TRBV18 and TRBJ1-1; the D is unclear. The CDR3 reads CASSPPLSITNTEAFF. CDR3 bases: TGTGCCAGCTCACCACCCCTTTCGATTACGAACACTGAAGCTTTCTTT.